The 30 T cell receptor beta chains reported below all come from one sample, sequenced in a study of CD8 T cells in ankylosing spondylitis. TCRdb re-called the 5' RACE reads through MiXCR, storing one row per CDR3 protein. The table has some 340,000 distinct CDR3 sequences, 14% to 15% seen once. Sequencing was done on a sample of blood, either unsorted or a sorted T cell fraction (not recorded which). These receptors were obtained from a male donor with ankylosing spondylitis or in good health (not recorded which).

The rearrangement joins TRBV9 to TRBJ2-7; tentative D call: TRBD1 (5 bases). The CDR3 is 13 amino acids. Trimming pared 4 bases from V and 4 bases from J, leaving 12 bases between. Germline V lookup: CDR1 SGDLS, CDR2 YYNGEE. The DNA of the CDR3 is TGTGCCAGCAGCCCCGACAGCTATTACGAGCAGTACTTC. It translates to CASSPDSYYEQYF.

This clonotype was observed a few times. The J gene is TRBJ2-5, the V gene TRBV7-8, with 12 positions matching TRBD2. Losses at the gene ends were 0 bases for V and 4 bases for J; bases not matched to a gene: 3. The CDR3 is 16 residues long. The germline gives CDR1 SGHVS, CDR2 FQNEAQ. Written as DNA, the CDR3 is TGTGCCAGCAGCTTAGCCCAGACTAGCGGGGGAGAGACCCAGTACTTC. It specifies CASSLAQTSGGETQYF.

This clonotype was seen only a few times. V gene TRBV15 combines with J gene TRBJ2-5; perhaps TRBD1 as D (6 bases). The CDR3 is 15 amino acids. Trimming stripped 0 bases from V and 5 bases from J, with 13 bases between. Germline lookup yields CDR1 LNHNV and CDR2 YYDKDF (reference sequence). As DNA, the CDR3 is TGTGCCACCAGCAGAGAGCTTACAGGGTGGGAGACCCAGTACTTC. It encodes CATSRELTGWETQYF.

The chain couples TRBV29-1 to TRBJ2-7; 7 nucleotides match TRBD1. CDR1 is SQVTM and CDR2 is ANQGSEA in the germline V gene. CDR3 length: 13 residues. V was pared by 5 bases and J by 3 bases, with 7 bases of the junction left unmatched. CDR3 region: CSVTPSGGYEQYF. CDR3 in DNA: TGCAGCGTTACCCCGTCAGGGGGCTACGAGCAGTACTTC.

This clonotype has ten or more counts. CDR3 nucleotide sequence: TGTGCCAGCAGTTTAGGACAATCCTACGAGCAGTACTTC. Translation gives CASSLGQSYEQYF. This chain joins TRBV12-3 or TRBV12-4 and TRBJ2-7, with no clear D. The CDR3 consists of 13 residues. Trimming took off 1 base at V and 1 base at J, with 5 bases between the two ends.

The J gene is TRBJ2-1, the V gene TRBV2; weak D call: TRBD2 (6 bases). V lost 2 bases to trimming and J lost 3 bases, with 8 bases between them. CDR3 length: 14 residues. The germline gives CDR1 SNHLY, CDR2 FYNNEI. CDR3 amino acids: CASSETDYYNEQFF. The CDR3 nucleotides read TGTGCCAGCAGTGAAACGGACTACTACAATGAGCAGTTCTTC. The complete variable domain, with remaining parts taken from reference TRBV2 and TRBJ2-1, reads EPEVTQTPSHQVTQMGQEVILRCVPISNHLYFYWYRQILGQKVEFLVSFYNNEISEKSEIFDDQFSVERPDGSNFTLKIRSTKLEDSAMYFCASSETDYYNEQFFGPGTRLTVL.

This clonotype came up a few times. CDR3 amino acids: CASNQGRAKNIQYF. The CDR3 DNA follows: TGTGCCAGCAACCAGGGGCGGGCCAAAAACATTCAGTACTTC. The J gene is TRBJ2-4, the V gene TRBV7-7, with D perhaps matching TRBD1 (6 bases). Trimming removed 7 bases from V and 1 base from J, with 11 bases in between. There are 14 residues in the CDR3. The germline gives CDR1 SSHAT, CDR2 FNYEAQ (reference sequence).

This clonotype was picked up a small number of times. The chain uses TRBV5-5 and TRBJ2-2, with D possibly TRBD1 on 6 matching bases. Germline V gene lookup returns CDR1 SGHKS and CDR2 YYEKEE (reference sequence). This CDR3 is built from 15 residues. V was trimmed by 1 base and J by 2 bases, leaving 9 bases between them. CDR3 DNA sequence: TGTGCCAGCAGCTTGTCAGGGGACAACACCGGGGAGCTGTTTTTT. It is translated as CASSLSGDNTGELFF.

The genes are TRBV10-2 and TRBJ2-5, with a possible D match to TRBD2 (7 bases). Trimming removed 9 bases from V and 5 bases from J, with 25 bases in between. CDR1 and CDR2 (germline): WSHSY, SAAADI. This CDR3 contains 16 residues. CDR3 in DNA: TGCGCCAGTCGTGGGGGACTACTTTCGAGGGGGGAGACCCAGTACTTC. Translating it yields CASRGGLLSRGETQYF.

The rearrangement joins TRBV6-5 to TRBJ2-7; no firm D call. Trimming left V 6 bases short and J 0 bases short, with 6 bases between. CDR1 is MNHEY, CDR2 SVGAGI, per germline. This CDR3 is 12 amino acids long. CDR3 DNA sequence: TGTGCCAGCAGAAGTGGCTCCTACGAGCAGTACTTC. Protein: CASRSGSYEQYF.

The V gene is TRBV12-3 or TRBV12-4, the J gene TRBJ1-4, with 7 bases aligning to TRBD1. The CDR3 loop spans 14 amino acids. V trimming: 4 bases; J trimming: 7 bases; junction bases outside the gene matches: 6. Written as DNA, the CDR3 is TGTGCCAGCAGTTCCGGGACAGAGGGTGAAAAACTGTTTTTT. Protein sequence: CASSSGTEGEKLFF.

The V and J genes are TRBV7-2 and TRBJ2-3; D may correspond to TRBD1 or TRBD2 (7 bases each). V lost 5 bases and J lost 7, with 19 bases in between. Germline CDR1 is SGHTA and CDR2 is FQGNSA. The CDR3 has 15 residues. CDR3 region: CASSPWGGGSNTQYF. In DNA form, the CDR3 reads TGTGCCAGCAGCCCCTGGGGAGGGGGCTCAAATACGCAGTATTTT.

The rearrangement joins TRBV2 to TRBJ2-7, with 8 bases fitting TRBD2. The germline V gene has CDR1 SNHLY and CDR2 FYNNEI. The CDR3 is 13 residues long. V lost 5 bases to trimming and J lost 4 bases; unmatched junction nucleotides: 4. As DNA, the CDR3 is TGTGCCAGCAGTACTAGCGGAAAGTACGAGCAGTACTTC. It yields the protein CASSTSGKYEQYF.

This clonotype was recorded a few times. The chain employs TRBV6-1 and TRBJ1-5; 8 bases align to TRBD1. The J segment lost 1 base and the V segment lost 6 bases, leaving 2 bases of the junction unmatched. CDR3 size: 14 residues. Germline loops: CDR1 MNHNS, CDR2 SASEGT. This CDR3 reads CASRGQGSNQPQHF. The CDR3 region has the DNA TGTGCCAGCAGAGGACAGGGAAGCAATCAGCCCCAGCATTTT.

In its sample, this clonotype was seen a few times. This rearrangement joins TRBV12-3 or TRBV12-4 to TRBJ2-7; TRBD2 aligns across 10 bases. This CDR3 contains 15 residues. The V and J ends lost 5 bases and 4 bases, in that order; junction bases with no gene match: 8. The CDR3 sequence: CASSQPGLAPYEQYF. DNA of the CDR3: TGTGCCAGCAGTCAACCGGGACTAGCGCCGTACGAGCAGTACTTC.

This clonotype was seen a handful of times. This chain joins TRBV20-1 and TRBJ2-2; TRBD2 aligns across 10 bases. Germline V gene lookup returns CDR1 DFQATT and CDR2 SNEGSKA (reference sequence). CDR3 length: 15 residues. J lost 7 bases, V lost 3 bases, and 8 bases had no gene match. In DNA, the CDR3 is TGCAGTGCTAGTCTAGCGGGGGCCCTTAACGGGGAGCTGTTTTTT. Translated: CSASLAGALNGELFF.

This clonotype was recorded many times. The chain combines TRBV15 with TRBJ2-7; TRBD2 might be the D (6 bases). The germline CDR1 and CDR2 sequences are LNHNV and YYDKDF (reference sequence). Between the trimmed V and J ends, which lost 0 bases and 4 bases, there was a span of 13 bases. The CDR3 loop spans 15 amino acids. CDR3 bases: TGTGCCACCAGCAGAGATATAGGGACTTCTTACGAGCAGTACTTC. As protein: CATSRDIGTSYEQYF.

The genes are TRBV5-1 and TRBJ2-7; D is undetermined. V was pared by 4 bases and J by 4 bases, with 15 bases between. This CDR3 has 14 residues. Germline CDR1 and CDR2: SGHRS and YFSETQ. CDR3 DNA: TGCGCCAGCAGCATCGGACCGGTTCCATACGAGCAGTACTTC. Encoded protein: CASSIGPVPYEQYF.

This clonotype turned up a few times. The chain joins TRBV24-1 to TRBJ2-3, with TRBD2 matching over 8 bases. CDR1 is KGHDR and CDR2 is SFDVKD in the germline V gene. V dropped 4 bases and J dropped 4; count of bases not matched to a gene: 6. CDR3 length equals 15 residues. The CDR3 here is CATSDPGLAADTQYF. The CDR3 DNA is TGTGCCACCAGTGACCCCGGACTAGCAGCAGATACGCAGTATTTT.

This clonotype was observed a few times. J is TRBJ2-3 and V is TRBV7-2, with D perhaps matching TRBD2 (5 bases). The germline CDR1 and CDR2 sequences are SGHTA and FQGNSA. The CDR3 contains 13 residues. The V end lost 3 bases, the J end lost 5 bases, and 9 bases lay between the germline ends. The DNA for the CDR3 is TGTGCCAGCAGCTTGGACGGACTAGATACGCAGTATTTT. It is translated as CASSLDGLDTQYF.

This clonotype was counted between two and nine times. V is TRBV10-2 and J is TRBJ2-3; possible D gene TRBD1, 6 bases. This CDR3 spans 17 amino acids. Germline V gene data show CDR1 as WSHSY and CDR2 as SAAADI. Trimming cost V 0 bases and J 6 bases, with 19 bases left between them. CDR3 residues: CASSESALTQGWDTQYF. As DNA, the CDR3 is TGCGCCAGCAGTGAGTCAGCCTTAACACAGGGCTGGGATACGCAGTATTTT.

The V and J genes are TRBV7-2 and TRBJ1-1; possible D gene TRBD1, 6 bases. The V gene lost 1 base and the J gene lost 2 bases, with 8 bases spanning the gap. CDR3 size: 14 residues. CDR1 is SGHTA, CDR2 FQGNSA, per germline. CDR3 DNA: TGTGCCAGCAGCTTAGAGGGGGAAAACACTGAAGCTTTCTTT. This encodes CASSLEGENTEAFF.

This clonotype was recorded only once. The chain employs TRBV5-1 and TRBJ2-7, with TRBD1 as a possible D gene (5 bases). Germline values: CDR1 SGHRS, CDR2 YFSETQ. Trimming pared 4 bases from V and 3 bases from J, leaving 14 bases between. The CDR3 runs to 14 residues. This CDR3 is CASSVQGISYEQYF. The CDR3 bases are TGCGCCAGCAGCGTGCAGGGAATTAGCTACGAGCAGTACTTC.

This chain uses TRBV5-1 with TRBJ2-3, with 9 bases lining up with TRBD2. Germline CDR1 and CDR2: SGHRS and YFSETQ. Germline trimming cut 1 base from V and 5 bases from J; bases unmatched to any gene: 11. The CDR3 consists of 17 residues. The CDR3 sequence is CASSLSAGGPSVDTQYF. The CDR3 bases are TGCGCCAGCAGCTTGTCCGCGGGAGGGCCGAGTGTAGATACGCAGTATTTT.

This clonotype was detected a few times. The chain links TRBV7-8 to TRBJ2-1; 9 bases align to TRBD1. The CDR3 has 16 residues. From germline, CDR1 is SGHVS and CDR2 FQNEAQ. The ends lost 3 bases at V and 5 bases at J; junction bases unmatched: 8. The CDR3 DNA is TGTGCCAGCAGCTTGGGGCTGGACAGGGGTAACAATGAGCAGTTCTTC. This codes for CASSLGLDRGNNEQFF. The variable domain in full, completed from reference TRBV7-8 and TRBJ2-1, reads GAGVSQSPRYKVAKRGQDVALRCDPISGHVSLFWYQQALGQGPEFLTYFQNEAQLDKSGLPSDRFFAERPEGSVSTLKIQRTQQEDSAVYLCASSLGLDRGNNEQFFGPGTRLTVL.

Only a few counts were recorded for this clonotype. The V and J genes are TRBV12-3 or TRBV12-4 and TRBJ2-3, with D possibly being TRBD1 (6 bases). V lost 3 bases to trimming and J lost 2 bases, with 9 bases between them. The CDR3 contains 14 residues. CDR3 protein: CASSFDRPTDTQYF. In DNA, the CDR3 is TGTGCCAGCAGTTTCGACAGGCCCACAGATACGCAGTATTTT.

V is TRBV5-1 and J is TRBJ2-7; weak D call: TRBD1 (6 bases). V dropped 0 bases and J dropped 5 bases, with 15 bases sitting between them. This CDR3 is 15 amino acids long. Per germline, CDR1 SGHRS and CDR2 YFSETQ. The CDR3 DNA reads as TGCGCCAGCAGCTTGGAAGACGGGACAACAGACGAGCAGTACTTC. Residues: CASSLEDGTTDEQYF.

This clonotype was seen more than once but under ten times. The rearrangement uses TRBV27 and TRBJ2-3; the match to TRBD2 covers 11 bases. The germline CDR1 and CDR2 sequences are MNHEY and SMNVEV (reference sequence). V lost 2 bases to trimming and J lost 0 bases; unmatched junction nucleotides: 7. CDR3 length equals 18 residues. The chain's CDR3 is CASSLNRLAGPSTDTQYF. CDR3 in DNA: TGTGCCAGCAGTTTAAACCGACTAGCGGGACCTAGCACAGATACGCAGTATTTT.

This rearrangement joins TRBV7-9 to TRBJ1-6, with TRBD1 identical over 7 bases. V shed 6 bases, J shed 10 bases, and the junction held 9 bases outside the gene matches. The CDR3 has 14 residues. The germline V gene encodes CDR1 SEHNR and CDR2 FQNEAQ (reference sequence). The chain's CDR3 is CASRTQGTNSPLHF. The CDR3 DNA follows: TGTGCCAGCAGAACACAGGGGACCAACTCACCCCTCCACTTT.

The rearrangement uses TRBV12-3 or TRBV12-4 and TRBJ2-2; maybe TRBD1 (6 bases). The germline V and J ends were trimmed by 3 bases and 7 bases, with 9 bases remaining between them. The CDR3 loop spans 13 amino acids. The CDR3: CASSLAGVGELFF. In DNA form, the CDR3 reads TGTGCCAGCAGTTTGGCAGGGGTCGGGGAGCTGTTTTTT.